A single sample gave rise to the 23 T cell receptor beta chains below, sequenced in a study of early T cells in non-severe SARS-CoV-2 infection. TCRdb ran MiXCR on the 5' RACE reads and lists one entry per CDR3 protein. The table includes about 63,000 distinct CDR3 sequences, about an eighth detected once. The source material was whole blood. The receptor set was obtained from an adult who was a healthcare worker with PCR-confirmed SARS-CoV-2 infection or an uninfected control (not recorded which).

This clonotype occurred a few times. This chain joins TRBV5-6 and TRBJ2-3; possible D gene TRBD2, 5 bases. CDR1 is SGHDT, CDR2 YYEEEE, per germline. Trimming removed 0 bases at V and 1 base at J, with 9 bases between. This CDR3 spans 15 amino acids. The CDR3 coding sequence is TGTGCCAGCAGCTTGGCGGGAAGCGGCACAGATACGCAGTATTTT. Translated, it gives CASSLAGSGTDTQYF.

At least ten counts were recorded for this clonotype. The J gene is TRBJ2-2, the V gene TRBV11-2, with TRBD1 identical over 7 bases. Germline V gives CDR1 SGHAT, CDR2 FQNNGV. This CDR3 is 17 amino acids long. V lost 0 bases to trimming and J lost 7 bases; unmatched junction nucleotides: 11. CDR3 nucleotides: TGTGCCAGCAGCTTAGATTTGGGGACAGCTTACCGCGGGGAGCTGTTTTTT. This sequence encodes CASSLDLGTAYRGELFF.

This clonotype was detected only a few times. The J gene is TRBJ2-3, the V gene TRBV12-3 or TRBV12-4; D call uncertain. CDR3 length: 12 residues. V was pared by 6 bases and J by 2 bases, with 6 bases between. CDR3 sequence (DNA): TGTGCCAGCAGGTCCTTCACAGATACGCAGTATTTT. It translates to CASRSFTDTQYF.

The chain employs TRBV6-5 and TRBJ1-1; 7 bases are a match to TRBD1. CDR3 length: 14 amino acids. V shed 2 bases and J 10 bases; nucleotides not matched to a gene: 10. CDR1 MNHEY and CDR2 SVGAGI come from the germline V gene. CDR3 region: CASSYGASTGVAFF. The CDR3 nucleotides are TGTGCCAGCAGTTACGGGGCATCAACAGGGGTAGCTTTCTTT.

At least ten counts were recorded for this clonotype. V and J are TRBV6-2 or TRBV6-3 and TRBJ2-1; D is unclear. The V and J ends lost 9 bases and 10 bases respectively, with 16 bases between them. CDR1 is MNHEY, CDR2 SVGEGT, per germline. The CDR3 is 12 residues long. CDR3 region: CASSPLGLEQFF. As DNA, the CDR3 is TGTGCCAGTTCCCCCCTAGGATTGGAGCAGTTCTTC.

This clonotype turned up a few times. This chain uses TRBV12-3 or TRBV12-4 with TRBJ2-1; D remains ambiguous. The V end was cut by 7 bases, the J end by 5 bases, with 9 bases between. CDR3 length: 12 residues. As DNA, the CDR3 is TGTGCCAGCATGGTCAGACACAATGAGCAGTTCTTC. Translating gives CASMVRHNEQFF.

Ten or more counts support this clonotype. The CDR3, as DNA: TGTGCCAGCAGCTTAGCTTCGGGGGGCGAGCAGTACTTC. Residues: CASSLASGGEQYF. The rearrangement joins TRBV7-6 to TRBJ2-7, with TRBD2 identical over 7 bases. The CDR3 has 13 residues. V lost 0 bases and J lost 6; bases outside the gene matches: 2. Germline CDR1 is SGHVS and CDR2 is FNYEAQ.

In this sample, this clonotype turned up many times. J is TRBJ1-2 and V is TRBV6-4; D gene ambiguous. The germline V gene has CDR1 MRHNA and CDR2 SNTAGT. The length of the CDR3 is 15 residues. V dropped 0 bases and J dropped 5 bases, with 13 bases sitting between them. The CDR3 coding sequence is TGTGCCAGCAGTGACTCTGGCAGTCCCTGGTATGGCTACACCTTC. Translated: CASSDSGSPWYGYTF.

The V call is TRBV3-1, the J call TRBJ2-1; D uncertain. The V end was cut by 1 base, the J end by 0 bases, with 7 bases between. This CDR3 is built from 15 residues. Per germline, CDR1 LGHDT and CDR2 YNNKEL (reference sequence). CDR3 amino acids: CASSQVPHSYNEQFF. The CDR3 nucleotides are TGTGCCAGCAGCCAAGTCCCCCACTCCTACAATGAGCAGTTCTTC.

This clonotype was detected ten times or more. This rearrangement joins TRBV30 to TRBJ1-1; no firm D call. The V and J ends lost 3 bases and 0 bases respectively, with 8 bases between them. The CDR3 has 13 residues. CDR1 and CDR2 (germline): GTSNPN, SVGIG (reference sequence). The CDR3 sequence is CAWSANMNTEAFF. CDR3 coding DNA: TGTGCCTGGAGCGCGAACATGAACACTGAAGCTTTCTTT.

This clonotype was counted ten times or more. The chain combines TRBV11-2 with TRBJ2-7, with TRBD2 matching 9 bases. Germline CDR1 SGHAT, CDR2 FQNNGV. Losses at the gene ends were 5 bases for V and 4 bases for J; bases not matched to a gene: 9. This CDR3 spans 15 amino acids. CDR3 nucleotides: TGTGCCAGCAGCCGTAAGCGGGGGGATGTATACGAGCAGTACTTC. Protein product: CASSRKRGDVYEQYF. The entire variable domain, with the rest obtained from reference TRBV11-2 and TRBJ2-7, is as follows: EAGVAQSPRYKIIEKRQSVAFWCNPISGHATLYWYQQILGQGPKLLIQFQNNGVVDDSQLPKDRFSAERLKGVDSTLKIQPAKLEDSAVYLCASSRKRGDVYEQYFGPGTRLTVT.

This clonotype was detected ten times or more. This sequence joins TRBV3-1 and TRBJ1-2; D gene unclear. The CDR3 length is 15 residues. CDR1 LGHDT and CDR2 YNNKEL come from the germline V gene (reference sequence). Trimming stripped 0 bases from V and 4 bases from J, with 12 bases between. The CDR3 coding sequence is TGTGCCAGCAGCCAAGATAGAGGACGCGTCTATGGCTACACCTTC. Its protein is CASSQDRGRVYGYTF.

This clonotype occurred many times. This sequence joins TRBV5-1 and TRBJ2-3, with TRBD1 matching over 8 bases. V gave up 4 bases and J gave up 4 bases; unmatched junction bases: 8. Germline CDR1 is SGHRS and CDR2 is YFSETQ. The CDR3 totals 15 residues. CDR3 coding DNA: TGCGCCAGCAGCCCGGACGGACAGGGCCCAGATACGCAGTATTTT. This sequence encodes CASSPDGQGPDTQYF.

This clonotype has more than one count but fewer than ten. The V gene is TRBV20-1, the J gene TRBJ1-3; no clear D. Germline V gene data show CDR1 as DFQATT and CDR2 as SNEGSKA (reference sequence). The CDR3 contains 14 residues. Trimming took off 0 bases at V and 1 base at J, with 7 bases between the two ends. The CDR3 DNA sequence: TGCAGTGCTAGAGATCTCTCTTCTGGAAACACCATATATTTT. It specifies CSARDLSSGNTIYF.

The V gene is TRBV19, the J gene TRBJ1-2; 7 bases are a match to TRBD1. The CDR3 length is 16 residues. With V trimmed by 6 bases and J by 1 base, 11 bases remained unmatched. In germline, CDR1 is LNHDA, CDR2 SQIVND (reference sequence). CDR3: CASSGDSKKINYGYTF. The CDR3 region has the DNA TGTGCCAGTAGCGGGGACAGCAAGAAGATTAACTATGGCTACACCTTC.

This clonotype appeared many times. The V and J genes are TRBV7-9 and TRBJ1-4; 7 bases are shared with TRBD1. Germline V gives CDR1 SEHNR, CDR2 FQNEAQ (reference sequence). This CDR3 contains 15 residues. The ends lost 5 bases at V and 4 bases at J; junction bases unmatched: 7. The CDR3 DNA reads TGTGCCAGCAGCCCCGGACAGGACCTTAATGAAAAACTGTTTTTT. Its protein is CASSPGQDLNEKLFF.

The rearrangement joins TRBV20-1 to TRBJ2-7; 11 bases are a match to TRBD2. Germline V gene lookup returns CDR1 DFQATT and CDR2 SNEGSKA (reference sequence). The CDR3 has 14 amino acids. Trimming removed 6 bases from V and 7 bases from J; junction bases left unmatched: 11. CDR3 in DNA: TGCAGTGCCTCTGGACTAGCGGGCTCCGGGGAGCAGTACTTC. This sequence encodes CSASGLAGSGEQYF.

The V call is TRBV30, the J call TRBJ1-5, with unresolved D. The CDR3 totals 14 residues. V gave up 0 bases and J gave up 4 bases, with 10 bases separating them. Germline V gene data show CDR1 as GTSNPN and CDR2 as SVGIG (reference sequence). The CDR3 coding sequence is TGTGCCTGGAGTGTATCAGGATCAAATCAGCCCCAGCATTTT. It specifies CAWSVSGSNQPQHF.

The rearrangement joins TRBV20-1 to TRBJ1-5, with D hard to call. Germline V gives CDR1 DFQATT, CDR2 SNEGSKA (reference sequence). Between the trimmed V and J ends, which lost 2 bases and 7 bases, there was a span of 12 bases. This CDR3 is built from 13 residues. DNA of the CDR3: TGCAGTGCTAGAAGCTCTGCGTTCCAGCCCCAGCATTTT. It specifies CSARSSAFQPQHF.

This clonotype is a singleton in its sample. This may be a read error: a much more frequent sequence differs by one nucleotide. The gene calls are TRBV7-9 and TRBJ1-6; 9 positions agree with TRBD1. CDR1 and CDR2 (germline): SEHNR, FQNEAQ (reference sequence). There are 15 residues in the CDR3. The CDR3, as DNA: TGTGCCGGCAGCTTAGGGGACAGGGTCAATTCACCCCTCCACTTT. Residues: CAGSLGDRVNSPLHF.

This clonotype was seen ten or more times. The chain couples TRBV13 to TRBJ2-1; 10 bases are shared with TRBD2. Looked up from germline, CDR1 is PRHDT and CDR2 is FYEKMQ (reference sequence). This CDR3 comprises 19 residues. V lost 2 bases to trimming and J lost 2 bases; unmatched junction nucleotides: 12. In DNA, the CDR3 is TGTGCCAGCAGCTTATCCACAGGACTAGCGGCCCTTACCTACAATGAGCAGTTCTTC. This codes for CASSLSTGLAALTYNEQFF. Full variable domain (remainder filled in from reference TRBV13 and TRBJ2-1): AAGVIQSPRHLIKEKRETATLKCYPIPRHDTVYWYQQGPGQDPQFLISFYEKMQSDKGSIPDRFSAQQFSDYHSELNMSSLELGDSALYFCASSLSTGLAALTYNEQFFGPGTRLTVL.

This clonotype has more than one count but fewer than ten. J is TRBJ2-1 and V is TRBV20-1; possibly TRBD2 for D (5 bases). V was cut by 0 bases and J by 6 bases, with 6 bases left in between. Germline lookup yields CDR1 DFQATT and CDR2 SNEGSKA (reference sequence). The length of the CDR3 is 12 residues. The CDR3: CSARDEGNEQFF. CDR3 nucleotide sequence: TGCAGTGCTAGAGATGAGGGCAATGAGCAGTTCTTC.

This clonotype was picked up many times. As DNA, the CDR3 is TGTGCCAGCAGCCACCCCAGGGACGCCCAGGGTGAAAAACTGTTTTTT. This gives the protein CASSHPRDAQGEKLFF. The chain has TRBV2 and TRBJ1-4, with D perhaps TRBD1 (5 bases). V was cut by 6 bases and J by 7 bases, with 21 bases left in between. CDR1 is SNHLY and CDR2 is FYNNEI in the germline V gene. The CDR3 consists of 16 residues. Full variable domain (remainder filled in from reference TRBV2 and TRBJ1-4): EPEVTQTPSHQVTQMGQEVILRCVPISNHLYFYWYRQILGQKVEFLVSFYNNEISEKSEIFDDQFSVERPDGSNFTLKIRSTKLEDSAMYFCASSHPRDAQGEKLFFGSGTQLSVL.